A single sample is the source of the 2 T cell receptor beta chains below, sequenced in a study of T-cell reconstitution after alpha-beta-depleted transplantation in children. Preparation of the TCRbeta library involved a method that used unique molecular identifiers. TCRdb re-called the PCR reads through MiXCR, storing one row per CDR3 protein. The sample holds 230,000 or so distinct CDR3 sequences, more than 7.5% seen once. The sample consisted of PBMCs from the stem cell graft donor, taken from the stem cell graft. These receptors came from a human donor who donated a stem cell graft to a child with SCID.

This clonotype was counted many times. The CDR3 DNA reads TGTGCCAGCAGCCGGACTAGCGGGAAAGCCGGGGAGCTGTTTTTT. It codes for CASSRTSGKAGELFF. The chain links TRBV12-3 or TRBV12-4 to TRBJ2-2; TRBD2 matches at 12 bases. CDR3 size: 15 residues. Unmatched junction bases numbered 5, after V lost 6 bases and J lost 6 bases.

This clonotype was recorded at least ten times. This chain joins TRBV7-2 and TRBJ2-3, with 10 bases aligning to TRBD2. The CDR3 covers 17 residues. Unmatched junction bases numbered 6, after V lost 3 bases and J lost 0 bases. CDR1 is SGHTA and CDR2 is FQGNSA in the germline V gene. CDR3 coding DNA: TGTGCCAGCAGCTTGCCTGGACTAGCGGTTAGCACAGATACGCAGTATTTT. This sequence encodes CASSLPGLAVSTDTQYF.